Following are 28 T cell receptor beta chains from one sample sequenced in a study of shared clonotypes between healthy human individuals. Produced via immunoSEQ multiplex PCR; TCRdb's table is partial and in-frame only. This table holds roughly 2.5 million clones, just over 90% found once. Source material: naive CD4+ T cells sorted from blood. Regarding subset: CD45RA+ positively selected. The receptors originated from a man between 18 and 35 years old in good health.

This chain joins TRBV25-1 and TRBJ2-1, with 11 bases identical to TRBD2. This CDR3 is built from 13 residues. After removal of 5 bases from V and 8 bases from J, the junction contained 2 bases not matched to a gene. Germline V gene data show CDR1 as MGHDK and CDR2 as SYGVNS. CDR3 loop: CASSLAGGDEQFF. The CDR3 region has the DNA TGTGCCAGCAGTCTAGCGGGAGGCGATGAGCAGTTCTTC.

To note about this clone: The junction and the germline gene differ at one end; a read error may be behind it. This chain links TRBV7-3 with TRBJ2-7; D call uncertain. Per germline, CDR1 SGHTA and CDR2 FQGTGA. The CDR3 is made up of 13 amino acids. The CDR3 is CASSPSHSFEQYF. CDR3 sequence (DNA): TGTGCCAGCAGCCCCTCCCACTCCTTCGAGCAGTACTTC.

DNA of the CDR3: TGTGCCAGCAGCCAAGAGGTGGGGGGGCAGAGCAATCAGCCCCAGCATTTT. Its translation is CASSQEVGGQSNQPQHF. The V gene is TRBV4-2, the J gene TRBJ1-5, with D perhaps matching TRBD1 (6 bases). Germline lookup yields CDR1 LGHNA and CDR2 YNFKEQ. The germline V and J ends were trimmed by 0 bases and 1 base, with 13 bases remaining between them. The CDR3 consists of 17 residues.

This clone has only one observation. The V gene is TRBV29-1, the J gene TRBJ1-2, with TRBD1 matching 10 bases. The CDR3 runs 14 residues. Trimming at V came to 6 bases and at J to 1 base, leaving 5 bases not matched to a gene. Germline V CDR1 and CDR2: SQVTM, ANQGSEA. The chain's CDR3 is CSVVGQGVNYGYTF. The DNA of the CDR3 is TGCAGCGTCGTAGGACAGGGGGTTAACTATGGCTACACCTTC.

The DNA of the CDR3 is TGTGCCAGCAGCCGCGACGGGATCCAAGAGACCCAGTACTTC. This encodes CASSRDGIQETQYF. The V gene is TRBV7-2, the J gene TRBJ2-5; D possibly corresponds to TRBD2 (5 bases). Germline assignment: CDR1 SGHTA and CDR2 FQGNSA. V was trimmed by 5 bases and J by 1 base, leaving 11 bases between them. The length of the CDR3 is 14 residues.

The rearrangement uses TRBV19 and TRBJ2-5; 8 nucleotides align to TRBD1. This CDR3 has 13 amino acids. CDR1 LNHDA and CDR2 SQIVND come from the germline V gene (reference sequence). V shed 10 bases, J shed 7 bases, and the junction held 11 bases outside the gene matches. The CDR3 region is CATGQGSSGTQYF. As DNA, the CDR3 is TGTGCCACCGGACAGGGAAGTAGTGGGACCCAGTACTTC.

V usage is TRBV18 and J usage is TRBJ2-3; tentative D call: TRBD2 (6 bases). Germline lookup yields CDR1 KGHSH and CDR2 LQKENI. V dropped 1 base and J dropped 2 bases, with 13 bases sitting between them. The CDR3 is 16 residues long. CDR3 loop: CASSPLGGADTDTQYF. The CDR3 DNA follows: TGTGCCAGCTCACCACTGGGCGGGGCCGACACAGATACGCAGTATTTT.

The J gene is TRBJ1-5, the V gene TRBV19; unclear D gene. The germline V and J ends were trimmed by 5 bases and 4 bases, with 12 bases remaining between them. Per germline, CDR1 LNHDA and CDR2 SQIVND (reference sequence). The CDR3 consists of 14 residues. The CDR3 spells CASSSQVGNQPQHF. The CDR3 coding sequence is TGTGCCAGTAGTTCGCAGGTGGGGAATCAGCCCCAGCATTTT.

The V and J genes are TRBV5-5 and TRBJ2-5; 11 nucleotides align to TRBD1. Losses at the gene ends were 8 bases for V and 2 bases for J; bases not matched to a gene: 5. Looked up from germline, CDR1 is SGHKS and CDR2 is YYEKEE (reference sequence). The CDR3 has 14 amino acids. The CDR3 DNA follows: TGTGCCAGTGATAGGGACAGGGGGCAAGAGACCCAGTACTTC. Encoded protein: CASDRDRGQETQYF.

The V call is TRBV27, the J call TRBJ1-5; D uncertain. The CDR3 consists of 17 residues. CDR1 MNHEY and CDR2 SMNVEV come from the germline V gene (reference sequence). The ends were cut back, 6 bases at V and 2 bases at J, with 20 bases in the middle. This CDR3 reads CASSPTPMRGRNQPQHF. CDR3 nucleotide sequence: TGTGCCAGCAGCCCAACCCCCATGAGAGGACGCAATCAGCCCCAGCATTTT.

The rearrangement joins TRBV15 to TRBJ1-6; 9 bases are a match to TRBD1. Germline lookup yields CDR1 LNHNV and CDR2 YYDKDF (reference sequence). This CDR3 spans 19 amino acids. With 2 bases clipped from V and 0 bases from J, the junction kept 8 bases outside the gene matches. Here the CDR3 DNA reads TGTGCCACCAGCAGATATGGGACAGGGTTAAGCTCCTATAATTCACCCCTCCACTTT. Its protein is CATSRYGTGLSSYNSPLHF.

The chain is built from TRBV19 and TRBJ1-5; D is possibly TRBD1 (6 bases). Germline lookup yields CDR1 LNHDA and CDR2 SQIVND (reference sequence). The CDR3 has 15 residues. Trimming shortened V by 3 bases and J by 3 bases, and 12 bases separated the two germline ends. CDR3 nucleotides: TGTGCCAGTAGTATTATAGGGGGTACCAATCAGCCCCAGCATTTT. Translating gives CASSIIGGTNQPQHF.

This chain links TRBV7-8 with TRBJ1-1; possible D gene TRBD1, 5 bases. This CDR3 region has 12 residues. The germline V and J ends were trimmed by 5 bases and 8 bases, with 12 bases remaining between them. The germline CDR1 and CDR2 sequences are SGHVS and FQNEAQ. The CDR3 DNA is TGTGCCAGCAGCCCCGGGGGACCCGAAGCTTTCTTT. As protein: CASSPGGPEAFF.

This clone appeared once. The rearrangement links TRBV7-9 to TRBJ1-2, with 8 bases that match TRBD1. The CDR3 length is 15 residues. J was trimmed by 5 bases and V by 10 bases; bases with no gene match: 15. Germline assignment: CDR1 SEHNR and CDR2 FQNEAQ (reference sequence). The CDR3 loop is CATQRTGKVLYGYTF. DNA for the CDR3: TGTGCCACCCAGAGGACAGGGAAGGTCCTGTATGGCTACACCTTC.

The chain couples TRBV5-4 to TRBJ2-3; 10 bases line up with TRBD1. The CDR3 contains 15 residues. Looked up from germline, CDR1 is SGHNT and CDR2 is YYREEE (reference sequence). V trimming: 3 bases; J trimming: 5 bases; junction bases outside the gene matches: 6. This CDR3 is CASSWDRGLGDTQYF. DNA of the CDR3: TGTGCCAGCAGCTGGGACAGGGGTTTGGGAGATACGCAGTATTTT.

V gene TRBV5-6 combines with J gene TRBJ2-1; TRBD2 agrees at 11 bases. J lost 0 bases, V lost 4 bases, and 9 bases had no gene match. Germline-derived CDR1 and CDR2 are SGHDT and YYEEEE. The CDR3 consists of 18 residues. The CDR3 loop is CASSVGTSGGVSYNEQFF. The CDR3 nucleotides are TGTGCCAGCAGCGTCGGGACTAGCGGTGGTGTCTCCTACAATGAGCAGTTCTTC.

The rearrangement links TRBV27 to TRBJ1-6; 10 nucleotides match TRBD1. Germline trimming cut 5 bases from V and 3 bases from J; bases unmatched to any gene: 16. The CDR3 is made up of 20 amino acids. CDR1 and CDR2 (germline): MNHEY, SMNVEV (reference sequence). As DNA, the CDR3 is TGTGCCAGCAGTCCGGCCCCCCCAACGACAGGGGGCTACTATAATTCACCCCTCCACTTT. Translation gives CASSPAPPTTGGYYNSPLHF.

This chain uses TRBV5-5 with TRBJ2-7, with D unclear. The germline V gene has CDR1 SGHKS and CDR2 YYEKEE (reference sequence). Trimming cost V 2 bases and J 1 base, with 10 bases left between them. This CDR3 is 14 amino acids long. DNA of the CDR3: TGTGCCAGCAGCTTAGAGGTTCTATCCTACGAGCAGTACTTC. Amino acid sequence: CASSLEVLSYEQYF.

This clone was recorded a few times. V and J are TRBV19 and TRBJ1-5; TRBD1 matches at 8 bases. The CDR3 totals 15 residues. The junction had 8 bases not matched to a gene; V was cut back by 6 bases and J by 4 bases. Germline V gives CDR1 LNHDA, CDR2 SQIVND (reference sequence). Written as DNA, the CDR3 is TGTGCCAGTAGCGGGGGGACAGGCCGAAATCAGCCCCAGCATTTT. Translated: CASSGGTGRNQPQHF.

On this clone: In the same sample, other DNA sequences code for this CDR3. The CDR3 reads CAWRQGNTEAFF. The CDR3 region has the DNA TGTGCCTGGAGGCAGGGGAACACTGAAGCTTTCTTT. The chain combines TRBV30 with TRBJ1-1, with D perhaps matching TRBD1 (5 bases). This CDR3 is built from 12 residues. From germline, CDR1 is GTSNPN and CDR2 SVGIG (reference sequence). V was shortened by 3 bases and J by 1 base, with 6 bases between the two germline ends.

V and J are TRBV5-4 and TRBJ1-2, with D uncertain. The CDR3 totals 15 residues. CDR1 is SGHNT, CDR2 YYREEE, per germline (reference sequence). Deletions cut 3 bases from V and 0 bases from J, with 12 bases between. CDR3 sequence reads: CASSSQTVANYGYTF. The CDR3 DNA reads as TGTGCCAGCAGCTCACAGACGGTCGCTAACTATGGCTACACCTTC. The full variable domain, completed using reference TRBV5-4 and TRBJ1-2, is ETGVTQSPTHLIKTRGQQVTLRCSSQSGHNTVSWYQQALGQGPQFIFQYYREEENGRGNFPPRFSGLQFPNYSSELNVNALELDDSALYLCASSSQTVANYGYTFGSGTRLTVV.

The chain employs TRBV7-9 and TRBJ2-7, with TRBD1 identical over 9 bases. V shed 5 bases, J shed 4 bases, and the junction held 3 bases outside the gene matches. Germline V gives CDR1 SEHNR, CDR2 FQNEAQ (reference sequence). This CDR3 spans 13 amino acids. The CDR3 DNA follows: TGTGCCAGCAGCAGACAGGGGGGGTACGAGCAGTACTTC. It translates to CASSRQGGYEQYF.

The chain recombines TRBV6-5 with TRBJ2-1, with TRBD2 matching over 11 bases. Germline assignment: CDR1 MNHEY and CDR2 SVGAGI. With V trimmed by 5 bases and J by 12 bases, 3 bases remained unmatched. CDR3 length: 12 residues. In nucleotides, the CDR3 is TGTGCCAGCAGTCGGACTAGCGGGTCGCAGTTCTTC. It specifies CASSRTSGSQFF.

The genes are TRBV7-2 and TRBJ1-1; D is unresolved. The ends were cut back, 2 bases at V and 5 bases at J, with 12 bases in the middle. Germline V gene lookup returns CDR1 SGHTA and CDR2 FQGNSA. CDR3 length equals 14 residues. Here the CDR3 reads CASSLKEGVTEAFF. In nucleotides, the CDR3 is TGTGCCAGCAGCTTAAAGGAGGGTGTGACTGAAGCTTTCTTT.

The chain combines TRBV5-6 with TRBJ1-5; TRBD1 might be the D (6 bases). Germline values: CDR1 SGHDT, CDR2 YYEEEE. Deletions cut 1 base from V and 6 bases from J, with 20 bases between. This CDR3 has 17 residues. CDR3 bases: TGTGCCAGCAGCTTGTGGAGGGGAGAAGGGGGAACTCAGCCCCAGCATTTT. Amino acid sequence: CASSLWRGEGGTQPQHF.

This sequence joins TRBV18 and TRBJ2-6, with D possibly TRBD2 on 6 matching bases. V was cut by 4 bases and J by 0 bases, with 13 bases left in between. The CDR3 runs to 17 residues. Germline V gene sequence: CDR1 KGHSH, CDR2 LQKENI. The CDR3 bases are TGTGCCAGCTCACTTATGGGACTTCCCTCTGGGGCCAACGTCCTGACTTTC. This translates into CASSLMGLPSGANVLTF.

This chain links TRBV5-1 with TRBJ2-5; 8 nucleotides match TRBD1. The CDR3 loop spans 16 amino acids. The J segment lost 2 bases and the V segment lost 1 base, leaving 7 bases of the junction unmatched. Looked up from germline, CDR1 is SGHRS and CDR2 is YFSETQ. CDR3 DNA sequence: TGCGCCAGCAGCTTGACTCCATGGACAGGGCAAGAGACCCAGTACTTC. The encoded protein is CASSLTPWTGQETQYF. Full variable domain (rest looked up from reference TRBV5-1 and TRBJ2-5): KAGVTQTPRYLIKTRGQQVTLSCSPISGHRSVSWYQQTPGQGLQFLFEYFSETQRNKGNFPGRFSGRQFSNSRSEMNVSTLELGDSALYLCASSLTPWTGQETQYFGPGTRLLVL.

The rearrangement joins TRBV5-6 to TRBJ2-3; possibly TRBD1 or TRBD2 for D (5 bases each). The CDR3 contains 17 residues. V was cut by 0 bases and J by 0 bases, with 14 bases left in between. CDR1 and CDR2 from the germline V gene are SGHDT and YYEEEE. The CDR3 bases are TGTGCCAGCAGCTTGGATACCGGGACCAAAAGCACAGATACGCAGTATTTT. Translation gives CASSLDTGTKSTDTQYF.